Listed below are T cell receptor beta chains from one sample, sequenced in a study of blood T cell repertoires in COVID-19. Only in-frame clones appear in the TCRdb table, and some are missing; sequencing was by immunoSEQ multiplex PCR. The table shows fewer than 300,000 clones, with roughly 85% occurring only once. The sample consisted of peripheral blood. The source is a woman in her 70s with active or convalescent COVID-19. Each CDR3 is given with its conserved first and last residue. Each record gives: J gene, V gene, clone size, D gene, CDR3 DNA, CDR3 protein. The D gene is left open where the match is weak. The size field is filled for only some rows; it gives once, few, many or a size class.

J: TRBJ2-7; V: TRBV19; size: -; D: TRBD1; DNA: TGTGCCAGTAGTAGGGACAGGGTTGGTGAGCACGAGCAGTACTTC; CDR3: CASSRDRVGEHEQYF
J: TRBJ2-7; V: TRBV5-1; size: -; D: -; DNA: TGCGCCAGCAGCGTAGGCCCGGCGACTCTTTCCTACGAGCAGTACTTC; CDR3: CASSVGPATLSYEQYF
J: TRBJ1-1; V: TRBV5-1; size: -; D: -; DNA: TGCGCCAGCAGCTCGGTCATGAACACTGAAGCTTTCTTT; CDR3: CASSSVMNTEAFF
J: TRBJ1-5; V: TRBV7-6; size: -; D: -; DNA: TGTGCCAGCAGCTTGGGGTCCAGGGGCGGTCAGCCCCAGCATTTT; CDR3: CASSLGSRGGQPQHF
J: TRBJ2-5; V: TRBV7-2; size: once; D: TRBD2; DNA: TGTGCCAGCAGCTCTACGGGGGGGCGACTGGGCAAAAAGACCCAGTACTTC; CDR3: CASSSTGGRLGKKTQYF
J: TRBJ2-7; V: TRBV18; size: -; D: -; DNA: TGTGCCAGCTCAGCGGACAGCTACGAGCAGTACTTC; CDR3: CASSADSYEQYF
J: TRBJ1-5; V: TRBV6-2/TRBV6-3; size: -; D: -; DNA: TGTGCCAGCAGTTACGGGGGGGGGAATCAGCCCCAGCATTTT; CDR3: CASSYGGGNQPQHF
J: TRBJ2-7; V: TRBV10-2; size: -; D: TRBD2; DNA: TGCGCCAGCAGTGGAGAGCCGGGACTAGCGGATTCCTACGAGCAGTACTTC; CDR3: CASSGEPGLADSYEQYF
J: TRBJ2-2; V: TRBV11-2; size: few; D: TRBD1; DNA: TGTGCCAGCAGCCCTAGGACAGGGACGAACACCGGGGAGCTGTTTTTT; CDR3: CASSPRTGTNTGELFF
J: TRBJ2-7; V: TRBV29-1; size: -; D: TRBD2; DNA: TGCAGCGTTGGTGGGCTAGCGGGCGGTTCCTCCTACGAGCAGTACTTC; CDR3: CSVGGLAGGSSYEQYF
J: TRBJ1-2; V: TRBV19; size: -; D: TRBD1; DNA: TGTGCCAGTAGCGATCCGGGACAGGGTCGTAGCAGTTATGGCTACACCTTC; CDR3: CASSDPGQGRSSYGYTF
J: TRBJ2-2; V: TRBV12-3/TRBV12-4; size: -; D: -; DNA: TGTGCCAGCAGTTTACGACTATCCGGGGAGCTGTTTTTT; CDR3: CASSLRLSGELFF
J: TRBJ2-7; V: TRBV5-4; size: -; D: TRBD2; DNA: TGTGCCAGCAGCTTGGGGACTAGCGGCTACGAGCAGTACTTC; CDR3: CASSLGTSGYEQYF
J: TRBJ2-3; V: TRBV9; size: -; D: -; DNA: TGTGCCAGCAGCACCCGCCCGGGCACAGATACGCAGTATTTT; CDR3: CASSTRPGTDTQYF
J: TRBJ2-7; V: TRBV6-5; size: -; D: -; DNA: TGTGCCAGCAAGTCGGTCTACGAGCAGTACTTC; CDR3: CASKSVYEQYF
J: TRBJ2-3; V: TRBV30; size: -; D: TRBD2; DNA: TGTGCCTGGAGTCTAGCGGGAGGTTACACAGATACGCAGTATTTT; CDR3: CAWSLAGGYTDTQYF
J: TRBJ2-7; V: TRBV20-1; size: -; D: -; DNA: TGCAGTGCTACGGCCTACGAGCAGTACTTC; CDR3: CSATAYEQYF
J: TRBJ1-2; V: TRBV18; size: -; D: TRBD1; DNA: TGTGCCAGCTCAAGCTTCGGGACAGCCTCTAACTATGGCTACACCTTC; CDR3: CASSSFGTASNYGYTF
J: TRBJ1-2; V: TRBV7-9; size: -; D: -; DNA: TGTGCCAGCAGCTCGCCGGGAGGGGGGGGCTACACCTTC; CDR3: CASSSPGGGGYTF
J: TRBJ2-5; V: TRBV24-1; size: -; D: -; DNA: TGTGCCACCAGTGGGGAGGAAGAGACCCAGTACTTC; CDR3: CATSGEEETQYF
J: TRBJ2-2; V: TRBV27; size: few; D: -; DNA: TGTGCCAGCAGTTTCGAGGGGGTCGCCGGGGAGCTGTTTTTT; CDR3: CASSFEGVAGELFF
J: TRBJ1-5; V: TRBV2; size: once; D: -; DNA: TGTGCCAGCAGTGTACAGAGCAATCAGCCCCAGCATTTT; CDR3: CASSVQSNQPQHF
J: TRBJ1-2; V: TRBV4-3; size: -; D: TRBD1; DNA: TGCGCCAGCAGCCAAGGACAGGGAGGCTATGGCTACACCTTC; CDR3: CASSQGQGGYGYTF
J: TRBJ1-6; V: TRBV20-1; size: -; D: TRBD1; DNA: TGCAGTGCCAGTACAGGGGCCCCTTCACCCCTCCACTTT; CDR3: CSASTGAPSPLHF
J: TRBJ2-5; V: TRBV6-6; size: few; D: -; DNA: TGTGCCAGCAGTCCCGGACAGTTTCAAGAGACCCAGTACTTC; CDR3: CASSPGQFQETQYF
J: TRBJ1-1; V: TRBV29-1; size: -; D: TRBD1; DNA: TGCAGCGCTTCGGACAGGGCGAACACTGAAGCTTTCTTT; CDR3: CSASDRANTEAFF
J: TRBJ1-3; V: TRBV27; size: -; D: -; DNA: TGTGCCAGCAGTTACAGGTTTGGAAACACCATATATTTT; CDR3: CASSYRFGNTIYF
J: TRBJ2-7; V: TRBV19; size: -; D: -; DNA: TGTGCCAGTAGTATAGACCAACGGCCTGGACACAAGTACGAGCAGTACTTC; CDR3: CASSIDQRPGHKYEQYF
J: TRBJ2-1; V: TRBV3-1/TRBV3-2; size: -; D: -; DNA: TGTGCCAGCAGCCAAGCCTGGGGCAACTACAATGAGCAGTTCTTC; CDR3: CASSQAWGNYNEQFF
J: TRBJ2-7; V: TRBV30; size: -; D: TRBD1; DNA: TGTGCCTGGAGTGTAAAGGGGGCTTTCAACGAGCAGTACTTC; CDR3: CAWSVKGAFNEQYF
J: TRBJ2-3; V: TRBV7-6; size: few; D: TRBD1; DNA: TGTGCCAGCAGCAGGGACAGTTCCACAGATACGCAGTATTTT; CDR3: CASSRDSSTDTQYF
J: TRBJ2-7; V: TRBV11-2; size: -; D: TRBD1; DNA: TGTGCCAGCAGGGTGACAGGGGGCTACGAGCAGTACTTC; CDR3: CASRVTGGYEQYF
J: TRBJ2-3; V: TRBV6-2/TRBV6-3; size: -; D: -; DNA: TGTGCCAGCAGTCGCCAGGGAAAGGCAGATACGCAGTATTTT; CDR3: CASSRQGKADTQYF
J: TRBJ1-6; V: TRBV11-2; size: -; D: -; DNA: TGTGCCAGCAGCCCTCATATCAATGGCGCCAGGGGTTCACCCCTCCACTTT; CDR3: CASSPHINGARGSPLHF
J: TRBJ1-3; V: TRBV15; size: -; D: -; DNA: TGTGCCACCAGCAGAGGCCCAGGGAACTCTGGAAACACCATATATTTT; CDR3: CATSRGPGNSGNTIYF
J: TRBJ1-6; V: TRBV14; size: -; D: -; DNA: TGTGCCAGCAGCCCGGGGGGTAATTCACCCCTCCACTTT; CDR3: CASSPGGNSPLHF
J: TRBJ1-2; V: TRBV28; size: -; D: TRBD1; DNA: TGTGCCAGCAGTCCCCCGACAGGGAGCGACTATGGCTACACCTTC; CDR3: CASSPPTGSDYGYTF
J: TRBJ1-3; V: TRBV9; size: -; D: -; DNA: TGTGCCAGCAGCTGGGGGGGCACAGACTCTGGAAACACCATATATTTT; CDR3: CASSWGGTDSGNTIYF
J: TRBJ2-1; V: TRBV28; size: -; D: -; DNA: TGTGCCAGCAGTCGGGTATTCGGGGAGCAGTTCTTC; CDR3: CASSRVFGEQFF
J: TRBJ2-1; V: TRBV18; size: -; D: TRBD1; DNA: TGTGCCAGCTCACCGCCCGGGACAGTCTACAATGAGCAGTTCTTC; CDR3: CASSPPGTVYNEQFF
J: TRBJ2-1; V: TRBV5-6; size: few; D: -; DNA: TGTGCCAGCAGCTTAGGTCGGACAGCATACAATGAGCAGTTCTTC; CDR3: CASSLGRTAYNEQFF
J: TRBJ1-1; V: TRBV10-3; size: -; D: -; DNA: TGTGCCATCAGACTTGCGGGGGCCCACACTGAAGCTTTCTTT; CDR3: CAIRLAGAHTEAFF
J: TRBJ1-2; V: TRBV19; size: -; D: TRBD1; DNA: TGTGCCAGTAGGATATTCAGGGGGACTAACTATGGCTACACCTTC; CDR3: CASRIFRGTNYGYTF
J: TRBJ2-7; V: TRBV11-1; size: -; D: -; DNA: TGTGCCAGCAGCCGTTACTACGAGCAGTACTTC; CDR3: CASSRYYEQYF
J: TRBJ2-6; V: TRBV6-6; size: -; D: -; DNA: TGTGCCAGCAGCCCTACCTCTGGGGCCAACGTCCTGACTTTC; CDR3: CASSPTSGANVLTF
J: TRBJ1-3; V: TRBV2; size: -; D: -; DNA: TGTGCCAGCATGAGGTCAGCCTCGCTCTTGAACACCATATATTTT; CDR3: CASMRSASLLNTIYF
J: TRBJ2-1; V: TRBV7-6; size: -; D: -; DNA: TGTGCCAGCAGCTTAATTAGTATCAATGAGCAGTTCTTC; CDR3: CASSLISINEQFF
J: TRBJ1-2; V: TRBV9; size: once; D: -; DNA: TGTGCCAGCAGCGCCACAGGGAGTAACAACTATGGCTACACCTTC; CDR3: CASSATGSNNYGYTF
J: TRBJ2-1; V: TRBV4-1; size: -; D: TRBD2; DNA: TGCGCCAGCAGCCGCCATAGCGGGGGTGGTTACAATGAGCAGTTCTTC; CDR3: CASSRHSGGGYNEQFF
J: TRBJ2-7; V: TRBV10-3; size: -; D: -; DNA: TGTGCCATCAACCCACACGGGGTAAGCTCCTACGAGCAGTACTTC; CDR3: CAINPHGVSSYEQYF